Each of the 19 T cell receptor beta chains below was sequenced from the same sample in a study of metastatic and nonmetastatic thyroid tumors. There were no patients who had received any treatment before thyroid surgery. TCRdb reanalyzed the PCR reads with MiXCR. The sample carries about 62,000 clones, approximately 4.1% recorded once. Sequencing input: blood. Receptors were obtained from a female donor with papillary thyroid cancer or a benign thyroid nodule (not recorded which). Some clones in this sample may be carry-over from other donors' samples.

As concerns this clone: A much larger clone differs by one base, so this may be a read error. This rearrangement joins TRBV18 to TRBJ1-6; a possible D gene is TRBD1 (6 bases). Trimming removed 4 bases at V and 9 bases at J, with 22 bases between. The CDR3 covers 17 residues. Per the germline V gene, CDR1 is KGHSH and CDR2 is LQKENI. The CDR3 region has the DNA TGTGCCAGCTCACGGTTGGACAGCCGAACGGGAATTTCACCCCTCCACTTT. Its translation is CASSRLDSRTGISPLHF.

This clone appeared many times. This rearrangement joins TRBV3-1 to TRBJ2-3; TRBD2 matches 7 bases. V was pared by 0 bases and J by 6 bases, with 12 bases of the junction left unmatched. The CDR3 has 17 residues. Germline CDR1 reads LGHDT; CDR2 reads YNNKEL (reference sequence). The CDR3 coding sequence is TGTGCCAGCAGCCAAGAACTTGCGGGAGAGTACATCGATACGCAGTATTTT. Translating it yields CASSQELAGEYIDTQYF.

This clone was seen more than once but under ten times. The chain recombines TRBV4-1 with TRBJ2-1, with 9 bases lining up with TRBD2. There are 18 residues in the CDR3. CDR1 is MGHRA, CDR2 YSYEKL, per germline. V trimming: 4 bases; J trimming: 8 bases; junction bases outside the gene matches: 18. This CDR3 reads CASSPGALRGLAADEQFF. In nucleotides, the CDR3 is TGCGCCAGCAGCCCCGGCGCCCTACGGGGACTAGCCGCCGATGAGCAGTTCTTC.

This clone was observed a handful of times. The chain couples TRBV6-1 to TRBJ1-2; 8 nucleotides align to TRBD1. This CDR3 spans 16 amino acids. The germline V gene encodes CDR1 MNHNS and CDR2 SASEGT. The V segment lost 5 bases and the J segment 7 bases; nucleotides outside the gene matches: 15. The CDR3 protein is CASSFRAGGTFGGYTF. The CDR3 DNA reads TGTGCCAGCAGTTTTAGGGCAGGGGGCACTTTTGGTGGCTACACCTTC.

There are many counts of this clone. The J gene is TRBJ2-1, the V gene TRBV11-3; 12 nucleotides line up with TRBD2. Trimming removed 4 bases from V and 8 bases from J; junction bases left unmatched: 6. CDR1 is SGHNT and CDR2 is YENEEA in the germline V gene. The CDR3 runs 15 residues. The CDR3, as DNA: TGTGCCAGCAGCTCCGAACTAGCGGGAGGCCATGAGCAGTTCTTC. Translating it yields CASSSELAGGHEQFF.

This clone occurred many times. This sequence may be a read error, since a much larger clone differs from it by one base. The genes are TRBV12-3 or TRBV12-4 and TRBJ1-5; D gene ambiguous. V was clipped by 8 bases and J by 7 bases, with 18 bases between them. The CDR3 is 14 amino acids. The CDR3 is CASGTQAAGQPQHF. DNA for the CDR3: TGTGCCAGCGGTACCCAAGCGGCTGGGCAGCCCCAGCATTTT.

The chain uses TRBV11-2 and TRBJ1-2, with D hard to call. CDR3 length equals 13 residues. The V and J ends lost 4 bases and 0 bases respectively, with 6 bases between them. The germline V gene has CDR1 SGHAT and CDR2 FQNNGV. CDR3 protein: CASSSRTNYGYTF. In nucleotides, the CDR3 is TGTGCCAGCAGCTCTAGAACTAACTATGGCTACACCTTC.

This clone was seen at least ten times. The CDR3 nucleotides read TGTGCCAGCAGCGTAGAAGGAAGCGGCAACCAGTTCTTC. Protein: CASSVEGSGNQFF. V and J are TRBV9 and TRBJ2-1; the D gene is possibly TRBD2 (5 bases). With 0 bases removed from V and 13 bases from J, the gap between germline ends came to 14 bases. CDR3 size: 13 residues. Per the germline V gene, CDR1 is SGDLS and CDR2 is YYNGEE.

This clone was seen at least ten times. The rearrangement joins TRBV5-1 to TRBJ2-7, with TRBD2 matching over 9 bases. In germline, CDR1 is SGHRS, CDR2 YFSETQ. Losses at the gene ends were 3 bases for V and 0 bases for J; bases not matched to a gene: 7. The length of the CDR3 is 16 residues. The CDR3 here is CASSWSRTSASYEQYF. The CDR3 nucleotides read TGCGCCAGCAGCTGGAGCCGGACTAGCGCCTCCTACGAGCAGTACTTC.

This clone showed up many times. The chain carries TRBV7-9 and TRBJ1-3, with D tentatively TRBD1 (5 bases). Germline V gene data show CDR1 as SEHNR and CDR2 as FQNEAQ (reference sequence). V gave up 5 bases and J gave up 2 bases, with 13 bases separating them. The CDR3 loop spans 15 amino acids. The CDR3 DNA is TGTGCCAGCAGCCCAATACAGGTGGCTGGAAACACCATATATTTT. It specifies CASSPIQVAGNTIYF. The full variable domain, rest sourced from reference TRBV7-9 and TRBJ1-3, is DTGVSQNPRHKITKRGQNVTFRCDPISEHNRLYWYRQTLGQGPEFLTYFQNEAQLEKSRLLSDRFSAERPKGSFSTLEIQRTEQGDSAMYLCASSPIQVAGNTIYFGEGSWLTVV.

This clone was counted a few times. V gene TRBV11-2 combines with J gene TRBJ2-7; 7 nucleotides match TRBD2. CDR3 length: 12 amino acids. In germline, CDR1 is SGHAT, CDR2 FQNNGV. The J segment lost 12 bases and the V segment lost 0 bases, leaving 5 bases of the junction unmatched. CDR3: CASSLDQAGMYF. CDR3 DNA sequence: TGTGCCAGCAGCTTAGATCAAGCGGGGATGTACTTC.

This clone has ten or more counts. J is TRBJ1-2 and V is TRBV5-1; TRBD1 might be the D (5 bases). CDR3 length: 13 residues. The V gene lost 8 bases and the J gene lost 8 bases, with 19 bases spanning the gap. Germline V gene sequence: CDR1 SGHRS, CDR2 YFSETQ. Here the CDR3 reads CASTPDGTRGYTF. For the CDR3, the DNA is TGCGCCAGTACCCCGGATGGGACTAGGGGCTACACCTTC. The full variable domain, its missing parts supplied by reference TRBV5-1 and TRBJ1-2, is KAGVTQTPRYLIKTRGQQVTLSCSPISGHRSVSWYQQTPGQGLQFLFEYFSETQRNKGNFPGRFSGRQFSNSRSEMNVSTLELGDSALYLCASTPDGTRGYTFGSGTRLTVV.

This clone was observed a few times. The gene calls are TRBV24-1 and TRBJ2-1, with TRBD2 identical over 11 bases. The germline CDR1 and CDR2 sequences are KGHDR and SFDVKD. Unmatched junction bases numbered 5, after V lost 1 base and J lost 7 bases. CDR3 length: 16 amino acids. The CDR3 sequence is CATSDFSGRGGNEQFF. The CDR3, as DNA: TGTGCCACCAGTGATTTTAGCGGGAGGGGGGGGAATGAGCAGTTCTTC.

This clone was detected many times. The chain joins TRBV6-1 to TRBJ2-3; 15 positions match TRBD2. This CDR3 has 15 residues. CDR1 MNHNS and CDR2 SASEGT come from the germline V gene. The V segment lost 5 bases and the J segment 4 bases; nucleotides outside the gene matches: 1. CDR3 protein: CASSWTSGGADTQYF. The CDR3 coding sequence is TGTGCCAGCAGTTGGACTAGCGGGGGGGCAGATACGCAGTATTTT.

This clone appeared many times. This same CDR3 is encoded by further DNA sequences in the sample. In DNA, the CDR3 is TGTGCCAGTAGTGCCCACCGGCGGACCGGCTACACCTTC. This gives the protein CASSAHRRTGYTF. This chain joins TRBV19 and TRBJ1-2; D call uncertain. The ends were cut back, 5 bases at V and 8 bases at J, with 15 bases in the middle. CDR1 is LNHDA, CDR2 SQIVND, per germline (reference sequence). The CDR3 loop spans 13 amino acids.

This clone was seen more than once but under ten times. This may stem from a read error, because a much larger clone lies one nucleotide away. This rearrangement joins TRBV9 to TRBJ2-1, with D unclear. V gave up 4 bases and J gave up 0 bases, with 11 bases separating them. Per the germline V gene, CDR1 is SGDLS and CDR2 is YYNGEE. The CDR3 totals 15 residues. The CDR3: CASSIGGSSYNEQFF. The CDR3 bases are TGTGCCAGCAGCATAGGCGGAAGCTCCTACAATGAGCAGTTCTTC.

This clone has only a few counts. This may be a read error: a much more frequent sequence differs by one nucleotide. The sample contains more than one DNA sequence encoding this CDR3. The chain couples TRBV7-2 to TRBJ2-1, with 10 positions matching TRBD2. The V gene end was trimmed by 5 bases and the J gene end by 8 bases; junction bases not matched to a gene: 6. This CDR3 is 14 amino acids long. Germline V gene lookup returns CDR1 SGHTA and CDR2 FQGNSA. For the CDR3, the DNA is TGTGCCAGCAGCCGGACTAGCGGACGCGATGAGCAGTTCTTC. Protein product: CASSRTSGRDEQFF.

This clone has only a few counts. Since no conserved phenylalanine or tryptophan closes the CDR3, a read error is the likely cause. The CDR3 loop reads CASSFAFGKVFRQATYEQYL. The CDR3 nucleotides are TGTGCCAGCAGTTTTGCTTTCGGGAAAGTTTTCCGGCAGGCCACCTACGAGCAGTACCTC. The chain employs TRBV28 and TRBJ2-7; weak D call: TRBD2 (5 bases). This CDR3 comprises 20 residues. Trimming pared 3 bases from V and 2 bases from J, leaving 29 bases between. Germline V CDR1 and CDR2: MDHEN, SYDVKM.

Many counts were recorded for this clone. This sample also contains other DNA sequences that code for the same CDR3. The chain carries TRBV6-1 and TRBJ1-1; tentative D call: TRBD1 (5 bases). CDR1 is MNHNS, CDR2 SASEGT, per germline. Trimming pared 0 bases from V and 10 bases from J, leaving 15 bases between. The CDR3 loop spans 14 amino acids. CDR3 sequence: CASSEATPGRGAFF. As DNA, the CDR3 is TGTGCCAGCAGTGAAGCGACCCCCGGGAGGGGAGCTTTCTTT.